This T cell receptor beta chain came from a study of STAT5B mutations in CD4+ large granular lymphocyte leukemia. Findings of the study overall: Without putative leukemic clones, patient CD4-sorted repertoires remained more clonal than healthy CD4+ repertoires. 8/27 top patient clones versus 2/35 control clones were TRBV06-family.

The CDR3 runs to 14 residues. V gave up 3 bases and J gave up 7 bases, with 15 bases separating them. CDR1 and CDR2 (germline): MNHEY, SMNVEV (reference sequence). Buffy coats from healthy blood donors served as controls. Original data processing: The detection floor for productive clonotype frequency was 2.59 x 10-5. This table comes from immunoSEQ multiplex PCR, and its TCRdb copy is limited to in-frame clones, with some not included. That table is the source of V, J and clone size, and D and trimming were worked out from the DNA. This sample has over 30,000 clones, with 76% found just once. This clone has a handful of counts. Its specificity is unknown.

V and J are TRBV27 and TRBJ1-1; no clear D. This clonotype was sampled from a human donor in good health. Sequenced sample: CD4+ T cells from blood buffy coats. The CDR3 DNA is TGTGCCAGCAGTTTCAACGCACCTGGCAGTGAAGCTTTCTTT. Protein: CASSFNAPGSEAFF.